This entry lists 3 T cell receptor beta chains sequenced from one sample in a study of CD8+ T cells in alopecia areata. RNA was isolated and reverse transcribed to cDNA, the sequencing template. TCRdb's copy holds only in-frame clones and misses some; the assay was immunoSEQ multiplex PCR. The sample holds roughly 250,000 clones, 45% to 70% seen once. The treatment here: oral pan-JAK inhibitor, 5-10 mg twice daily. Sequenced material: CD4+ T cells sorted from blood, taken at approximately week 51, from a patient treated with tofacitinib. These TCRs come from a human donor with alopecia areata.

This chain links TRBV6-6 with TRBJ1-1; unclear D gene. Looked up from germline, CDR1 is MNHNY and CDR2 is SVGAGI (reference sequence). The CDR3 is made up of 13 amino acids. V was cut by 5 bases and J by 1 base, with 8 bases left in between. The CDR3 loop reads CASSKRENTEAFF. DNA of the CDR3: TGTGCCAGCAGTAAACGGGAGAACACTGAAGCTTTCTTT.

This clone was picked up a small number of times. The genes are TRBV5-1 and TRBJ1-2; TRBD1 matches at 7 bases. The germline V gene has CDR1 SGHRS and CDR2 YFSETQ. The CDR3 extends over 14 amino acids. Germline trimming cut 0 bases from V and 3 bases from J; bases unmatched to any gene: 2. The CDR3 loop is CASSLGQGDYGYTF. CDR3 coding DNA: TGCGCCAGCAGCTTGGGGCAGGGGGACTATGGCTACACCTTC.

This clone was counted a single time. The chain recombines TRBV27 with TRBJ2-2, with 10 bases fitting TRBD1. CDR1 MNHEY and CDR2 SMNVEV come from the germline V gene (reference sequence). CDR3 size: 17 residues. V was clipped by 5 bases and J by 5 bases; unmatched bases: 11. In DNA, the CDR3 is TGTGCCAGCAGTCCAGCGCCTCCGGACAGGGGGACCGGGGAGCTGTTTTTT. Translated, it gives CASSPAPPDRGTGELFF.